This T cell receptor (beta chain) was obtained from a study of blood T cell repertoires in COVID-19. Study at large: Researchers got acute and convalescent COVID-19 samples from the United States, Italy and Spain. In each case, the material was cDNA or gDNA derived from T cells, B-cell-depleted T cells, or PBMCs.

Original handling: The assay estimated nucleated cells by amplifying reference gene primers. TCRdb's table, derived via immunoSEQ multiplex PCR, lists solely in-frame clones and lacks some. Clonal size and the V and J genes are those of that table, whereas D and trimming came from the DNA. In the table there are roughly 120,000 clones, 86% of which are singletons. The CDR3 contains 15 residues. Trimming pared 0 bases from V and 4 bases from J, leaving 11 bases between. Per the germline V gene, CDR1 is MNHEY and CDR2 is SMNVEV (reference sequence). The genes are TRBV27 and TRBJ2-3; D is unclear. This TCR came from a man in his forties or fifties with acute or convalescent COVID-19. Specimen: peripheral blood. Written as DNA, the CDR3 is TGTGCCAGCAGTTTATCAATCGTAGGAGCAGATACGCAGTATTTT. Protein: CASSLSIVGADTQYF.